This TCR beta chain was obtained from a study of T cell changes during pregnancy in multiple sclerosis. Assay: immunoSEQ multiplex PCR; the TCRdb copy retains only in-frame clones and omits some. Of 66,000 or so clones in the sample, 70% to 90% were seen once. The J segment lost 5 bases and the V segment lost 1 base, leaving 8 bases of the junction unmatched. Germline CDR1 is LGHNA and CDR2 is YNFKEQ. This CDR3 has 16 amino acids. The sequencing here drew on peripheral blood, taken in the first trimester of pregnancy. The chain carries TRBV4-2 and TRBJ2-3; 8 bases agree with TRBD2. The source is a female donor in good health, enrolled as a control in a pregnancy study. CDR3 nucleotide sequence: TGTGCCAGCAGCCAAGCCCGCGGGGGGAGTATAGATACGCAGTATTTT. Translating gives CASSQARGGSIDTQYF.